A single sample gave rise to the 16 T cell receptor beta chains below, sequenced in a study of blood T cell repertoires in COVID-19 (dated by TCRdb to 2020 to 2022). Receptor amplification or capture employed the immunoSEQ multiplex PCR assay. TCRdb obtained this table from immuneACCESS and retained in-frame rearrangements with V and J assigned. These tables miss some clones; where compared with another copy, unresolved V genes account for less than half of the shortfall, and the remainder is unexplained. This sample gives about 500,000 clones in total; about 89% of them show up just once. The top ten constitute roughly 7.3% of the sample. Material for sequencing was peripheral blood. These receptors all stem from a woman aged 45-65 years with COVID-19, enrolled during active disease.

In nucleotides, the CDR3 is TGTGCCAGCAGTGACCCAGGGACTGCCTCAAATTACAATGAGCAGTTCTTC. This gives the protein CASSDPGTASNYNEQFF. This chain joins TRBV27 and TRBJ2-1; a possible D gene is TRBD2 (6 bases). The CDR3 contains 17 residues. V gave up 5 bases and J gave up 4 bases, with 21 bases separating them. CDR1 is MNHEY, CDR2 SMNVEV, per germline (reference sequence).

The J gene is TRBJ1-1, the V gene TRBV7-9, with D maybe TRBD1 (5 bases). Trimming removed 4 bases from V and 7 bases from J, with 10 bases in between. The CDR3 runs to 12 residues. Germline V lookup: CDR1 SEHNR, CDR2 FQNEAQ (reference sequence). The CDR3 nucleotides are TGTGCCAGCAGCTATCCAGGGTTTGAAGCTTTCTTT. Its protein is CASSYPGFEAFF.

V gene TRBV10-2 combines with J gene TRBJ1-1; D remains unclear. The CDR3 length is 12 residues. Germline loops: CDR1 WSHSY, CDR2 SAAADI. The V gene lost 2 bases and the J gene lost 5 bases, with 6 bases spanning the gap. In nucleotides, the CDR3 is TGCGCCAGCAGTGAGGGGCGTACTGAAGCTTTCTTT. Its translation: CASSEGRTEAFF.

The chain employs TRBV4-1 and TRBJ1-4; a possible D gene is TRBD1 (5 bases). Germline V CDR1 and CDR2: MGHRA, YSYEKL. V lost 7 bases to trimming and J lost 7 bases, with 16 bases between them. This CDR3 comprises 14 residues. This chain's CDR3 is CASTSRQSAEKLFF. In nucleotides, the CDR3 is TGCGCCAGCACCAGCAGACAGTCCGCTGAAAAACTGTTTTTT.

The CDR3: CASSLRQGARGTEAFF. The CDR3 DNA follows: TGTGCCAGCTCACTTCGTCAGGGGGCGCGGGGCACTGAAGCTTTCTTT. V usage is TRBV18 and J usage is TRBJ1-1; 8 positions agree with TRBD1. Germline V gene lookup returns CDR1 KGHSH and CDR2 LQKENI. The CDR3 contains 16 residues. Germline trimming cut 4 bases from V and 4 bases from J; bases unmatched to any gene: 11.

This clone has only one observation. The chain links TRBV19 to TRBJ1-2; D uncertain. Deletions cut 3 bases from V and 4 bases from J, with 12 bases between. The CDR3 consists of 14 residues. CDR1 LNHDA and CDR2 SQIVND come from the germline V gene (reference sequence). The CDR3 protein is CASSIQAGFYGYTF. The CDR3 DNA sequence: TGTGCCAGTAGTATCCAGGCCGGATTCTATGGCTACACCTTC.

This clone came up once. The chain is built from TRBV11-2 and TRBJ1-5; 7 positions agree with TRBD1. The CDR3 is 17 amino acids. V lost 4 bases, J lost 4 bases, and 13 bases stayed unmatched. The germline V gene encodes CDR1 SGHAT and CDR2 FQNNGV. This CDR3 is CASSSLAHGTVNQPQHF. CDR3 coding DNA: TGTGCCAGCAGCTCACTGGCCCACGGGACAGTTAATCAGCCCCAGCATTTT.

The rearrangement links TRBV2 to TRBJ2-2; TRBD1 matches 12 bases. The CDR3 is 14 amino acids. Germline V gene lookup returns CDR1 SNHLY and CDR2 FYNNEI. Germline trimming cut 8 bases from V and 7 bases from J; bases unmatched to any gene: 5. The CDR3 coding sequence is TGTGCCAGCCTGGGACAGGGGGCCGTCGGGGAGCTGTTTTTT. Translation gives CASLGQGAVGELFF.

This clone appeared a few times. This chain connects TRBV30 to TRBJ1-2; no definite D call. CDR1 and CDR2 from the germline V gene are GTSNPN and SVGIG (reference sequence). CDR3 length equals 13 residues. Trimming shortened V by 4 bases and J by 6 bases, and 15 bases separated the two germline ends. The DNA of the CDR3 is TGTGCCTGGACGTCCCAGGTGGTCGATGGCTACACCTTC. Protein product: CAWTSQVVDGYTF.

CDR3: CASSHVLAGADNEQFF. The DNA of the CDR3 is TGTGCCAGCAGCCATGTTCTAGCGGGGGCGGACAATGAGCAGTTCTTC. The V and J genes are TRBV4-2 and TRBJ2-1; TRBD2 aligns across 10 bases. Trimming at V came to 3 bases and at J to 5 bases, leaving 7 bases not matched to a gene. The CDR3 covers 16 residues. Germline V gene lookup returns CDR1 LGHNA and CDR2 YNFKEQ.

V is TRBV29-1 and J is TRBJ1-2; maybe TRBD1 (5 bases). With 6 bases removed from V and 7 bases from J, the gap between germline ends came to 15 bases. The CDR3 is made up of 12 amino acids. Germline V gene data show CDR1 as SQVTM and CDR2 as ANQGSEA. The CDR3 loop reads CSVGFVGGGYTF. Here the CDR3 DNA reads TGCAGCGTGGGGTTTGTCGGGGGTGGCTACACCTTC.

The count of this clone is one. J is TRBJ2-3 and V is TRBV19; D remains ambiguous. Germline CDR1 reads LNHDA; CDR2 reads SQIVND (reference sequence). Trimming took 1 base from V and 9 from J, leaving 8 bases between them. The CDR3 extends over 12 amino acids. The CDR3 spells CASSIGGTTQYF. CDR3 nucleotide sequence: TGTGCCAGTAGTATAGGAGGAACCACGCAGTATTTT.

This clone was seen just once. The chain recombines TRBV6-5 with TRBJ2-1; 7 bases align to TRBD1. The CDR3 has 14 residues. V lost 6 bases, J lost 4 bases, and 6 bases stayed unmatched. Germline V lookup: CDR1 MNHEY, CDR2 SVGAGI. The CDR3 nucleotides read TGTGCCAGCAGGAGAACAGGGGTGTACAATGAGCAGTTCTTC. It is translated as CASRRTGVYNEQFF.

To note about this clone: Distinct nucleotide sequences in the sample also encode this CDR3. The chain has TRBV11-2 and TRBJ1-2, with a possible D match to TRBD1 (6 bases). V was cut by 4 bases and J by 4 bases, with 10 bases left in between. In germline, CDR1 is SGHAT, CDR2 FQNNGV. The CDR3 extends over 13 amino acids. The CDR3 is CASSSTGPYGYTF. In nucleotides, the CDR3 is TGTGCCAGCAGCTCAACAGGGCCCTATGGCTACACCTTC.

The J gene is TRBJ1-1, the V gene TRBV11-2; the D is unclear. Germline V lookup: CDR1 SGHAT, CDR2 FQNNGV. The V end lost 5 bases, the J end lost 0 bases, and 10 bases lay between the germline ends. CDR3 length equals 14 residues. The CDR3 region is CASSAGGLNTEAFF. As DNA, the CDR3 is TGTGCCAGCAGCGCCGGCGGCCTGAACACTGAAGCTTTCTTT.

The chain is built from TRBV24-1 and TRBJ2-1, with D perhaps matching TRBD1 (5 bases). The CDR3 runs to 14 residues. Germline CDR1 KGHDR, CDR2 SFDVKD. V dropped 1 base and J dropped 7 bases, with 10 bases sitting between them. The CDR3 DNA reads TGTGCCACCAGTGATTTCGGACATGGAAATGAGCAGTTCTTC. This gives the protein CATSDFGHGNEQFF.